The 14 T cell receptor beta chains reported below all come from one sample, sequenced in a study of T cell responses to AZD1222 COVID-19 vaccine. The method was immunoSEQ multiplex PCR; TCRdb's version includes in-frame clones alone and lacks a portion of them. Among about 150,000 clones, under 95% were seen once, and the ten largest hold approximately 3.3%. Sequencing used peripheral blood, obtained 28 days after the second AZD1222 dose. The receptors were sampled from an adult who received the AZD1222 COVID-19 vaccine.

This rearrangement joins TRBV12-3 or TRBV12-4 to TRBJ1-5, with a possible D match to TRBD1 (6 bases). V was shortened by 7 bases and J by 7 bases, with 14 bases between the two germline ends. The CDR3 covers 13 residues. CDR3: CASKIRGTQPQHF. CDR3 nucleotides: TGTGCCAGCAAAATCAGGGGCACCCAGCCCCAGCATTTT.

This chain links TRBV4-1 with TRBJ1-2; perhaps TRBD1 as D (5 bases). CDR3 length: 12 residues. The ends were cut back, 3 bases at V and 8 bases at J, with 10 bases in the middle. Germline CDR1 and CDR2: MGHRA and YSYEKL. CDR3 nucleotides: TGCGCCAGCAGCCAGGTGGGGGAAGGCTACACCTTC. Protein sequence: CASSQVGEGYTF.

J is TRBJ2-7 and V is TRBV7-9; no firm D call. V dropped 11 bases and J dropped 0 bases, with 17 bases sitting between them. In germline, CDR1 is SEHNR, CDR2 FQNEAQ (reference sequence). The CDR3 consists of 14 residues. Here the CDR3 reads CAGSLPESSYEQYF. The CDR3 coding sequence is TGTGCCGGGTCCCTCCCTGAAAGCTCCTACGAGCAGTACTTC.

The rearrangement uses TRBV5-1 and TRBJ1-2, with 8 bases lining up with TRBD1. Germline assignment: CDR1 SGHRS and CDR2 YFSETQ. This CDR3 has 13 residues. The junction had 7 bases not matched to a gene; V was cut back by 6 bases and J by 6 bases. The CDR3 loop reads CASTLQGVDGYTF. In DNA, the CDR3 is TGCGCCAGCACCTTACAGGGGGTCGATGGCTACACCTTC.

The V and J genes are TRBV27 and TRBJ2-1, with D perhaps matching TRBD2 (5 bases). The V gene's germline CDR1 is MNHEY and CDR2 SMNVEV (reference sequence). The CDR3 is made up of 13 amino acids. V was cut by 3 bases and J by 6 bases, with 9 bases left in between. CDR3 sequence (DNA): TGTGCCAGCAGTTTGTTGGGGAGCAATGAGCAGTTCTTC. It translates to CASSLLGSNEQFF.

This clone was seen only once. The gene calls are TRBV28 and TRBJ1-2; D not resolved. The CDR3 length is 13 residues. Trimming stripped 11 bases from V and 5 bases from J, with 18 bases between. Germline CDR1 and CDR2: MDHEN and SYDVKM. CDR3 sequence: CAGKDALGYGYTF. The CDR3 nucleotides read TGTGCCGGCAAGGACGCTCTAGGGTATGGCTACACCTTC.

J is TRBJ1-4 and V is TRBV19; unclear D gene. This CDR3 has 14 amino acids. Germline V gives CDR1 LNHDA, CDR2 SQIVND (reference sequence). Trimming left V 4 bases short and J 0 bases short, with 6 bases between. The CDR3 bases are TGTGCCAGTAGTACGGGAGCAACTAATGAAAAACTGTTTTTT. This sequence encodes CASSTGATNEKLFF.

This chain joins TRBV7-3 and TRBJ2-7; either TRBD1 or TRBD2 may supply D (5 bases each). This CDR3 has 16 amino acids. Trimming left V 5 bases short and J 4 bases short, with 21 bases between. The germline V gene has CDR1 SGHTA and CDR2 FQGTGA. CDR3 DNA: TGTGCCAGCAGCCTTAGACCGGGACCCGGAATTTACGAGCAGTACTTC. Protein: CASSLRPGPGIYEQYF.

The chain couples TRBV30 to TRBJ1-5; no clear D. The V and J ends lost 4 bases and 1 base respectively, with 8 bases between them. Germline V gives CDR1 GTSNPN, CDR2 SVGIG (reference sequence). This CDR3 is built from 13 residues. CDR3 DNA: TGTGCCTGGACTGGAGGGAGCAATCAGCCCCAGCATTTT. Amino acid sequence: CAWTGGSNQPQHF.

This sequence joins TRBV28 and TRBJ1-4; a possible D gene is TRBD1 (6 bases). This CDR3 is 15 amino acids long. V was trimmed by 5 bases and J by 4 bases, leaving 14 bases between them. From germline, CDR1 is MDHEN and CDR2 SYDVKM. CDR3 sequence reads: CASSPVTGFNEKLFF. The CDR3 nucleotides are TGTGCCAGCAGTCCTGTGACAGGCTTTAATGAAAAACTGTTTTTT.

The rearrangement joins TRBV30 to TRBJ1-6; TRBD1 matches 8 bases. The length of the CDR3 is 17 residues. V lost 2 bases, J lost 6 bases, and 12 bases stayed unmatched. Germline CDR1 reads GTSNPN; CDR2 reads SVGIG (reference sequence). CDR3 amino acids: CAWSHDRGNIRNSPLHF. The CDR3 region has the DNA TGTGCCTGGAGTCACGACAGGGGTAATATTCGTAATTCACCCCTCCACTTT.

V gene TRBV19 combines with J gene TRBJ1-4; D is undetermined. CDR1 LNHDA and CDR2 SQIVND come from the germline V gene (reference sequence). CDR3 length: 16 amino acids. Trimming took 7 bases from V and 6 from J, leaving 21 bases between them. CDR3 residues: CASIPQTGKADEKLFF. The CDR3 region has the DNA TGTGCCAGTATTCCCCAGACCGGGAAAGCGGATGAAAAACTGTTTTTT.

The V and J genes are TRBV9 and TRBJ2-1; 10 bases are shared with TRBD1. CDR1 and CDR2 from the germline V gene are SGDLS and YYNGEE. There are 15 residues in the CDR3. The junction had 4 bases not matched to a gene; V was cut back by 3 bases and J by 4 bases. CDR3 sequence (DNA): TGTGCCAGCAGCGAGGTGGGACAGGGGTACAATGAGCAGTTCTTC. Translated: CASSEVGQGYNEQFF.

This chain connects TRBV9 to TRBJ2-5; D ambiguous. This CDR3 is built from 12 residues. With 3 bases removed from V and 0 bases from J, the gap between germline ends came to 3 bases. The germline CDR1 and CDR2 sequences are SGDLS and YYNGEE. The CDR3 coding sequence is TGTGCCAGCAGCGCGTACCAAGAGACCCAGTACTTC. This gives the protein CASSAYQETQYF.